This T cell receptor beta chain was identified in a study of patients and donors after allogeneic stem cell transplantation. Trimming stripped 0 bases from V and 6 bases from J, with 10 bases between. This CDR3 region has 14 residues. Per germline, CDR1 SGHRS and CDR2 YFSETQ. This clonotype came up many times. Each CDR3 protein is one row after TCRdb ran MiXCR on the RT-PCR reads. The sample has 900,000 to 1,000,000 distinct CDR3 sequences, more than 15% seen once. This chain connects TRBV5-1 to TRBJ2-1; a possible D gene is TRBD1 (5 bases). The sample taken for sequencing was blood, either unsorted or a sorted T cell fraction (not recorded which). The TCR comes from a human donor who was either an allogeneic HSCT recipient or a stem cell or donor lymphocyte infusion donor (not recorded which). It is not recorded whose cells these are; they may come from a transplant donor. CDR3 bases: TGCGCCAGCAGCTTGGGACAGTCATTCAATGAGCAGTTCTTC. Amino acids: CASSLGQSFNEQFF.